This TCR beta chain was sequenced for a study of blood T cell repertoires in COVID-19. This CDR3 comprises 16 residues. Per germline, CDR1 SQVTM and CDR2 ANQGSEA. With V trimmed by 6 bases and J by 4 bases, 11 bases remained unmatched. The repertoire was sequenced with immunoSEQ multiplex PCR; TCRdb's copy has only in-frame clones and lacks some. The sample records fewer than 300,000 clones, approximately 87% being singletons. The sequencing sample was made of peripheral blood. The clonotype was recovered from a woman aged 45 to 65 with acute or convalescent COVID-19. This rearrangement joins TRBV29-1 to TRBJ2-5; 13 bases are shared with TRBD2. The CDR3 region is CSVAGLAGVLGETQYF. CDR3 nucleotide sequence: TGCAGCGTGGCCGGACTAGCGGGAGTTTTGGGAGAGACCCAGTACTTC.